The TCR beta chain described here comes from a study of control samples from healthy donors and cancer patients. Assay: immunoSEQ multiplex PCR; the TCRdb copy retains only in-frame clones and omits some. The data hold 150,000 to 200,000 clones, with more than 90% observed a single time. This CDR3 comprises 14 residues. From germline, CDR1 is SGHAT and CDR2 FQNNGV. J was trimmed by 8 bases and V by 3 bases; bases with no gene match: 1. This clone was detected a few times. The sequence derives from a middle-aged woman in good health. V is TRBV11-2 and J is TRBJ1-4; 12 nucleotides align to TRBD1. Sequenced sample: blood. The CDR3 protein is CASSLGQGAEKLFF. In DNA, the CDR3 is TGTGCCAGCAGCTTGGGACAGGGGGCGGAAAAACTGTTTTTT.